The T cell receptor beta chain under discussion was sequenced for a study of OX40 agonist ivuxolimab in advanced cancers. Overall study context: The patients' treatment was ivuxolimab, an agonistic anti-OX40 (CD134) antibody.

This CDR3 has 16 amino acids. V shed 5 bases and J shed 0 bases, with 18 bases lying between them. Germline values: CDR1 SGHTS, CDR2 YDEGEE. The repertoire was sequenced with immunoSEQ multiplex PCR; TCRdb's copy has only in-frame clones and lacks some. The data contain 70,000 or so clones, 80% to 85% of them singletons. On cycle 4 day 1 and cycle 7 day 1, as well as at baseline, blood was sampled. Study findings and constraints: The study observed clonal expansion of CD4+ and CD8+ blood T cells by week 6 at 0.1 to 3.0 mg/kg.

A word on this clone: What it binds is unknown.

The input for sequencing was CD4+ or CD8+ T cells sorted from blood, taken in a trial of the OX40 agonist ivuxolimab. V is TRBV5-8 and J is TRBJ2-7; D is unresolved. The TCR comes from an adult with an advanced solid tumor such as melanoma, head and neck, liver or kidney cancer. In nucleotides, the CDR3 is TGTGCCAGCAGATCTGTGGGCGTCTACCGCTCCTACGAGCAGTACTTC. Its translation is CASRSVGVYRSYEQYF.